This T cell receptor beta chain was found in a study of beta chain features in type 1 diabetes. Findings of the study overall: In every one of the four CD4+ subsets, TCRB CDR3s were moderately but significantly shorter in Type 1 diabetes patients. Unsettled here was the matter of whether HLA type influences TCRB rearrangement. At VDJ recombination sites, type 1 diabetes patients had fewer insertions and more deleted nucleotides.

Each donor gave one heparinised blood draw averaging about 116 mL. CD4+ naive, central memory, regulatory and stem cell-like memory cells were sorted via CD45RO/CCR7/CD25/CD127/CD95/CD27. A word on this clone: Its antigen is as yet unknown.

The V gene's germline CDR1 is MNHEY and CDR2 SVGAGI. Between the trimmed V and J ends, which lost 2 bases and 8 bases, there was a span of 15 bases. This CDR3 comprises 14 residues. The entirety of the isolated RNA underwent reverse transcription, so expressed TCRB transcripts were sequenced. Sequencing used immunoSEQ multiplex PCR; TCRdb keeps in-frame clones, though not all of them. The sample lists 30,000 or so clones, 65% occurring once. The sequence derives from a woman aged 30 to 39 with type 1 diabetes. The genes are TRBV6-5 and TRBJ1-2; tentative D call: TRBD1 (6 bases). The specimen sequenced was Tregs from blood. In DNA form, the CDR3 reads TGTGCCAGCAGTTACCGTTTATCTACAGGGGGCTACACCTTC. This gives the protein CASSYRLSTGGYTF.